Detailed here is one T cell receptor beta chain. Its target is not known. Clones were read by immunoSEQ multiplex PCR, and TCRdb kept only the in-frame ones, dropping some. In the table there are tens of thousands of clones, 82% of which are singletons. CDR3 length: 12 residues. The germline V gene encodes CDR1 MNHEY and CDR2 SVGAGI. V was cut by 5 bases and J by 4 bases, with 9 bases left in between. This sample was taken from a study of Tregs in tolerant kidney transplant recipients. For the study at large: A 3-day belatacept mixed lymphocyte reaction, sometimes plus 5-day graft donor restimulation, preceded CD4+CD25+CD127- sorting.

This receptor was obtained from a human donor in good health. The chain carries TRBV6-5 and TRBJ2-7; D is unresolved. The sample taken for sequencing was Tregs from blood cultured with allogeneic cells. CDR3 in DNA: TGTGCCAGCAGTGAATTAGGATACGAGCAGTACTTC. Encoded protein: CASSELGYEQYF.